Shown below are 21 T cell receptor beta chains from a single sample sequenced in a study of CXCR3-negative and CXCR3-positive naive CD8 T cells. The method, 5' RACE with UMI labels, was used to prepare the TRB cDNA libraries. TCRdb reworked the 5' RACE reads into one entry per CDR3 protein, no DNA. The sample is made up of around 57,000 distinct CDR3 sequences, and the top ten hold 20% to 25% of it. Sample: memory CD8+ T cells from blood. These TCRs come from a human donor in good health. Some clones in this sample may be carry-over from other donors' samples.

This chain links TRBV7-9 with TRBJ1-1; TCRdb names TRBD1, which stays unverified in the absence of DNA. CDR1 is SEHNR, CDR2 FQNEAQ, per germline (reference sequence). This CDR3 has 11 residues. CDR3: CASSLRGQAFF.

This chain connects TRBV7-9 to TRBJ1-2; TCRdb lists TRBD1, though no DNA is available to test this call. CDR3 length equals 14 residues. Germline V gives CDR1 SEHNR, CDR2 FQNEAQ (reference sequence). The CDR3 reads CASSHRDRPYGYTF.

The CDR3 protein is CASGTGTYNEQFF. The chain links TRBV12-3 or TRBV12-4 to TRBJ2-1; without DNA, the TCRdb call of TRBD1 cannot be checked. The CDR3 covers 13 residues.

V and J are TRBV7-9 and TRBJ2-5. Germline-derived CDR1 and CDR2 are SEHNR and FQNEAQ (reference sequence). The CDR3 spans 13 residues. The CDR3 reads CASRRFLQETQYF.

The rearrangement joins TRBV4-1 to TRBJ2-1. Germline assignment: CDR1 MGHRA and CDR2 YSYEKL. This CDR3 spans 15 amino acids. The CDR3 sequence is CASSQAESSYNEQFF.

V gene TRBV20-1 combines with J gene TRBJ2-7; TCRdb reports TRBD1, a call that lacks DNA to check it against. Germline assignment: CDR1 DFQATT and CDR2 SNEGSKA (reference sequence). The CDR3 is made up of 14 amino acids. This CDR3 is CSARGTGDYYEQYF.

This chain joins TRBV20-1 and TRBJ2-5; lacking DNA, the TRBD2 call made by TCRdb goes unchecked. Germline V CDR1 and CDR2: DFQATT, SNEGSKA (reference sequence). CDR3 size: 21 residues. This CDR3 is CSARGEENPGLAGGPQETQYF.

The rearrangement links TRBV7-9 to TRBJ1-6; absent DNA, TCRdb's TRBD1 call cannot be checked. The CDR3 totals 15 residues. The V gene's germline CDR1 is SEHNR and CDR2 FQNEAQ (reference sequence). CDR3 sequence: CASSGTGPAFSPLHF.

The chain combines TRBV29-1 with TRBJ2-1. Germline lookup yields CDR1 SQVTM and CDR2 ANQGSEA. The CDR3 is made up of 12 amino acids. The chain's CDR3 is CSVEWSYPEQFF.

The genes are TRBV29-1 and TRBJ2-7; the TCRdb call, TRBD1, lacks DNA for checking. Per the germline V gene, CDR1 is SQVTM and CDR2 is ANQGSEA. The CDR3 totals 13 residues. Here the CDR3 reads CSVSGTGVYEQYF.

The chain recombines TRBV7-9 with TRBJ2-1; TCRdb selects TRBD2, and the lack of DNA leaves this call unchecked. The germline gives CDR1 SEHNR, CDR2 FQNEAQ (reference sequence). The CDR3 totals 15 residues. This CDR3 is CASSRHSRGGNEQFF.

This sequence joins TRBV7-9 and TRBJ2-1; TCRdb calls TRBD1, which cannot be checked without DNA. The CDR3 has 11 amino acids. Germline-derived CDR1 and CDR2 are SEHNR and FQNEAQ (reference sequence). The CDR3: CAGGVPHEQFF.

The chain joins TRBV15 to TRBJ2-7; the D call from TCRdb, TRBD1, cannot be confirmed without DNA. The length of the CDR3 is 16 residues. CDR1 and CDR2 (germline): LNHNV, YYDKDF (reference sequence). This CDR3 reads CATSGGPVKTTYEQYF.

V is TRBV11-3 and J is TRBJ2-7; there is no DNA to check the TCRdb D call of TRBD1. Per the germline V gene, CDR1 is SGHNT and CDR2 is YENEEA. The length of the CDR3 is 16 residues. The CDR3 is CASSPSPGQGAYEQYF.

The chain is built from TRBV12-3 or TRBV12-4 and TRBJ2-7; TCRdb selects TRBD1, and the lack of DNA leaves this call unchecked. This CDR3 has 14 residues. CDR3 protein: CASSGQASSYEQYF.

This chain joins TRBV27 and TRBJ1-5. Germline CDR1 reads MNHEY; CDR2 reads SMNVEV (reference sequence). The CDR3 runs to 15 residues. This chain's CDR3 is CASRPDGVSNQPQHF.

The V gene is TRBV7-2, the J gene TRBJ2-1; the TRBD1 assignment by TCRdb is unverifiable without DNA. This CDR3 region has 17 residues. CDR1 and CDR2 from the germline V gene are SGHTA and FQGNSA. The CDR3 protein is CASSQGGPTDWYNEQFF.

The CDR3 sequence: CATLQEGSRYEQYF. This chain connects TRBV10-3 to TRBJ2-7; TCRdb lists TRBD2, though no DNA is available to test this call. Germline-derived CDR1 and CDR2 are ENHRY and SYGVKD. The CDR3 runs 14 residues.

CDR3 sequence reads: CASSQDWDRGIYEQYF. The chain combines TRBV4-3 with TRBJ2-7; TCRdb proposes TRBD1, but this gene call is untestable without DNA. Germline lookup yields CDR1 LGHNA and CDR2 YSLEER. The CDR3 consists of 16 residues.

The chain couples TRBV29-1 to TRBJ2-2; TCRdb picks TRBD1, but there is no DNA to check that call. The CDR3 has 15 residues. Germline assignment: CDR1 SQVTM and CDR2 ANQGSEA. The CDR3 protein is CSVEDGGQNTGELFF.

J is TRBJ1-1 and V is TRBV20-1. This CDR3 has 13 amino acids. Germline V gene data show CDR1 as DFQATT and CDR2 as SNEGSKA (reference sequence). CDR3 residues: CSVPYGENTEAFF.